These T cell receptor beta chains were read from a single sample in a study of blood T cell repertoires in COVID-19. This table comes from immunoSEQ multiplex PCR, and its TCRdb copy is limited to in-frame clones, with some not included. This table holds roughly 140,000 clones, about 90% found once. The source material was peripheral blood. All receptors derive from a woman aged 60-70 years with active or convalescent COVID-19. Both conserved end residues are part of each CDR3. Fields, in order: J gene, V gene, D gene, clone size, CDR3 protein, CDR3 DNA. A D gene is named only where the DNA matches it firmly. Clone size, where shown, is once, few, many, or a class for clones that have expanded.

TRBJ2-2 | TRBV4-1 | TRBD1 | NA | CASSSIDRGNTGELFF | TGCGCCAGCAGCTCCATCGACAGGGGTAACACCGGGGAGCTGTTTTTT
TRBJ2-7 | TRBV5-1 | NA | NA | CASSLESGSYEQYF | TGCGCCAGCAGCTTGGAGTCAGGATCCTACGAGCAGTACTTC
TRBJ2-3 | TRBV20-1 | NA | once | CSLPSGDTQYF | TGCAGTCTACCCTCGGGAGATACGCAGTATTTT
TRBJ2-3 | TRBV7-2 | TRBD1 | NA | CASSLGQYTDTQYF | TGTGCCAGCAGCTTGGGACAGTACACAGATACGCAGTATTTT
TRBJ1-1 | TRBV12-3/TRBV12-4 | TRBD1 | NA | CASTLRGHEAFF | TGTGCCAGCACCCTAAGGGGGCACGAAGCTTTCTTT
TRBJ2-3 | TRBV24-1 | TRBD1 | NA | CATSENRGQGDTQYF | TGTGCCACCAGTGAAAACAGGGGGCAAGGAGATACGCAGTATTTT
TRBJ2-3 | TRBV18 | NA | NA | CASSPGTRGPDTQYF | TGTGCCAGCTCGCCTGGGACAAGGGGACCAGATACGCAGTATTTT
TRBJ2-1 | TRBV29-1 | NA | once | CSVEELNNEQFF | TGCAGCGTTGAGGAGCTAAACAATGAGCAGTTCTTC
TRBJ2-2 | TRBV3-1/TRBV3-2 | NA | NA | CASSLMTGAAGELFF | TGTGCCAGCAGCCTAATGACTGGGGCAGCCGGGGAGCTGTTTTTT
TRBJ2-7 | TRBV19 | NA | NA | CASSIARQAIYEQYF | TGTGCCAGTAGTATAGCGCGACAGGCAATCTACGAGCAGTACTTC
TRBJ2-2 | TRBV4-3 | TRBD2 | NA | CASSQQSGATGELFF | TGCGCCAGCAGCCAACAAAGCGGGGCCACCGGGGAGCTGTTTTTT
TRBJ1-5 | TRBV6-5 | TRBD1 | NA | CASSAGTGGVQHF | TGTGCCAGCAGCGCCGGGACAGGGGGCGTCCAGCATTTT
TRBJ2-7 | TRBV15 | NA | NA | CATSPEQGSYEQYF | TGTGCCACCAGCCCAGAACAGGGAAGCTACGAGCAGTACTTC
TRBJ1-2 | TRBV6-1 | TRBD1 | NA | CASSEGVRQGNYGYTF | TGTGCCAGCAGTGAAGGCGTGAGACAGGGGAACTATGGCTACACCTTC
TRBJ1-5 | TRBV19 | TRBD1 | NA | CASTRQGVGQPQHF | TGTGCCAGTACCCGTCAGGGGGTGGGTCAGCCCCAGCATTTT
TRBJ1-5 | TRBV5-6 | TRBD1 | NA | CASIPGTEENQPQHF | TGTGCCAGCATCCCCGGGACAGAGGAAAATCAGCCCCAGCATTTT
TRBJ2-1 | TRBV24-1 | TRBD1 | NA | CATSDLGTVYNEQFF | TGTGCCACCAGTGATCTCGGGACAGTTTACAATGAGCAGTTCTTC
TRBJ2-4 | TRBV11-2 | NA | once | CASSPGMGAKNIQYF | TGTGCCAGCAGCCCGGGGATGGGAGCCAAAAACATTCAGTACTTC
TRBJ2-3 | TRBV29-1 | NA | NA | CSVEGSSTDTQYF | TGCAGCGTTGAGGGCAGCAGCACAGATACGCAGTATTTT
TRBJ1-2 | TRBV2 | NA | once | CASSNRLGYTF | TGTGCCAGCAGTAACAGATTGGGCTACACCTTC
TRBJ2-1 | TRBV28 | TRBD1 | NA | CASSSMGTGVHEQFF | TGTGCCAGCAGTTCAATGGGGACAGGGGTCCATGAGCAGTTCTTC
TRBJ2-7 | TRBV7-9 | NA | once | CASSLLGGSYEQYF | TGTGCCAGCAGTCTTTTAGGGGGATCCTACGAGCAGTACTTC
TRBJ1-2 | TRBV28 | NA | NA | CASSLFLDSLFGTEDYGYTF | TGTGCCAGCAGTTTATTCCTGGATAGTCTTTTTGGGACTGAGGATTATGGCTACACCTTC
TRBJ1-1 | TRBV27 | NA | NA | CASSLEGGYTEAFF | TGTGCCAGCAGTTTAGAAGGAGGGTACACTGAAGCTTTCTTT
TRBJ2-1 | TRBV24-1 | NA | NA | CATSALGGAWEQFF | TGTGCCACCAGTGCTTTGGGCGGGGCCTGGGAGCAGTTCTTC